The next 9 T cell receptor beta chains were all read from a single sample in a study of blood T cell repertoires in COVID-19. Method: immunoSEQ multiplex PCR; TCRdb's copy keeps in-frame clones and lacks some. The sample contains some 38,000 clones, approximately 74% of which appear only once. Sequencing was performed on peripheral blood. These receptors were taken from a man aged 65 to 85 with COVID-19, enrolled during active disease.

This clone has just a few counts. This sequence joins TRBV28 and TRBJ1-1, with D unresolved. The germline CDR1 and CDR2 sequences are MDHEN and SYDVKM. This CDR3 spans 12 amino acids. Trimming shortened V by 9 bases and J by 0 bases, and 8 bases separated the two germline ends. CDR3 loop: CASEVMNTEAFF. The DNA for the CDR3 is TGTGCCAGTGAGGTCATGAACACTGAAGCTTTCTTT.

V gene TRBV19 combines with J gene TRBJ1-1; tentative D call: TRBD1 (5 bases). Trimming removed 3 bases at V and 11 bases at J, with 10 bases between. The CDR3 has 11 amino acids. CDR1 and CDR2 from the germline V gene are LNHDA and SQIVND (reference sequence). CDR3 DNA: TGTGCCAGTAGTATTGGCAGGGCTGCTTTCTTT. This translates into CASSIGRAAFF.

The chain links TRBV13 to TRBJ2-3; 8 nucleotides match TRBD1. The CDR3 covers 17 residues. Looked up from germline, CDR1 is PRHDT and CDR2 is FYEKMQ (reference sequence). Trimming took 1 base from V and 6 from J; bases not matched to a gene: 12. Written as DNA, the CDR3 is TGTGCCAGCAGCTTAGCGGATCGGTCAGGGGGCTCGGATACGCAGTATTTT. The encoded protein is CASSLADRSGGSDTQYF.

A single count supports this clone. The CDR3 nucleotides read TGTGCCAGTAGTATCGGACAGGGGTATCAGCCCCAGCATTTT. This translates into CASSIGQGYQPQHF. The chain carries TRBV19 and TRBJ1-5; TRBD1 matches at 9 bases. V shed 3 bases and J 5 bases; nucleotides not matched to a gene: 2. Germline V gene lookup returns CDR1 LNHDA and CDR2 SQIVND (reference sequence). This CDR3 has 14 amino acids. Full variable domain (remainder filled in from reference TRBV19 and TRBJ1-5): DGGITQSPKYLFRKEGQNVTLSCEQNLNHDAMYWYRQDPGQGLRLIYYSQIVNDFQKGDIAEGYSVSREKKESFPLTVTSAQKNPTAFYLCASSIGQGYQPQHFGDGTRLSIL.

This clone was seen a single time. The rearrangement links TRBV6-2 or TRBV6-3 to TRBJ2-3, with TRBD1 matching 10 bases. The CDR3 has 17 amino acids. Germline V gene sequence: CDR1 MNHEY, CDR2 SVGEGT. J gave up 10 bases and V 7 bases, and 20 bases lay outside the gene matches. The CDR3 here is CASNPDLTGGGTDPQYF. The CDR3 DNA reads TGTGCCAGCAACCCAGACTTGACAGGGGGCGGCACAGACCCGCAGTATTTT.

The table lists this clone with a few counts. The V call is TRBV7-2, the J call TRBJ1-5; 9 nucleotides align to TRBD1. J lost 3 bases, V lost 7 bases, and 4 bases had no gene match. Germline V gene sequence: CDR1 SGHTA, CDR2 FQGNSA. The CDR3 loop spans 14 amino acids. In DNA, the CDR3 is TGTGCCAGCACGGGACAGGGTTACAATCAGCCCCAGCATTTT. Translated, it gives CASTGQGYNQPQHF.

The V call is TRBV6-5, the J call TRBJ2-7, with TRBD2 identical over 9 bases. Germline V gene sequence: CDR1 MNHEY, CDR2 SVGAGI. J lost 2 bases, V lost 10 bases, and 9 bases had no gene match. The length of the CDR3 is 14 residues. In nucleotides, the CDR3 is TGTGCCACCAAAAGCGGGAGGTTGCCCTACGAGCAGTACTTC. Translating it yields CATKSGRLPYEQYF.

The chain carries TRBV4-3 and TRBJ2-7; 7 nucleotides agree with TRBD2. J was trimmed by 7 bases and V by 0 bases; bases with no gene match: 15. This CDR3 contains 17 residues. Germline CDR1 is LGHNA and CDR2 is YSLEER. The CDR3 here is CASSQDARGAGDLEQYF. CDR3 sequence (DNA): TGCGCCAGCAGCCAAGATGCCCGGGGCGCGGGGGACCTAGAGCAGTACTTC.

This clone occurred a few times. The rearrangement uses TRBV7-2 and TRBJ2-2; no reliable D call. V shed 1 base and J shed 0 bases, with 3 bases lying between them. CDR3 size: 14 residues. Germline values: CDR1 SGHTA, CDR2 FQGNSA. CDR3 amino acids: CASSLVSNTGELFF. The CDR3 DNA is TGTGCCAGCAGCTTAGTCTCGAACACCGGGGAGCTGTTTTTT.